These 7 T cell receptor beta chains came from one sample sequenced in a study of blood T cell repertoires in COVID-19 (dated by TCRdb to about 2020). The library was built by means of the immunoSEQ multiplex PCR assay. Sourced from immuneACCESS, this table was stored by TCRdb with only in-frame sequences that have V and J called. A share of the clones is absent; for the studies checked, an unresolved V gene accounts for under half, and the remainder has no known explanation. The sample data list approximately 190,000 clones, and 75% to 90% of these were observed just once. Jointly, the top ten make up around 6.1% of the sample. Source material: peripheral blood. Receptors were obtained from a woman aged 40 to 55 with acute or convalescent COVID-19.

The CDR3 reads CASSGNQGLANEQFF. The CDR3 nucleotides are TGTGCCAGCAGCGGGAACCAGGGACTAGCTAATGAGCAGTTCTTC. The V call is TRBV9, the J call TRBJ2-1; 9 bases map to TRBD2. The CDR3 extends over 15 amino acids. The ends lost 3 bases at V and 7 bases at J; junction bases unmatched: 8. From germline, CDR1 is SGDLS and CDR2 YYNGEE.

This chain links TRBV6-5 with TRBJ1-5, with 7 bases fitting TRBD1. Germline V CDR1 and CDR2: MNHEY, SVGAGI. V lost 6 bases, J lost 0 bases, and 5 bases stayed unmatched. The CDR3 has 15 amino acids. CDR3: CASRPGQISNQPQHF. The CDR3 DNA reads as TGTGCCAGCAGGCCGGGACAGATTAGCAATCAGCCCCAGCATTTT.

A word on this clone: Mismatch with germline at one junction end may stem from a read error. The chain employs TRBV10-2 and TRBJ2-7; TRBD2 is a possible D gene (7 bases). Germline lookup yields CDR1 WSHSY and CDR2 SAAADI. The CDR3 has 13 amino acids. DNA for the CDR3: TGCGCCAGCAGTGACCCGGGTGGGAGGGGGAGGAACTTC. Translation gives CASSDPGGRGRNF.

The chain carries TRBV24-1 and TRBJ1-5; perhaps TRBD1 as D (6 bases). This CDR3 region has 14 residues. The V end lost 3 bases, the J end lost 3 bases, and 8 bases lay between the germline ends. Germline V gene data show CDR1 as KGHDR and CDR2 as SFDVKD. CDR3 nucleotide sequence: TGTGCCACCAGTGATGGACAGTACAATCAGCCCCAGCATTTT. Its translation: CATSDGQYNQPQHF.

The chain employs TRBV19 and TRBJ2-1; 11 nucleotides agree with TRBD2. The V gene's germline CDR1 is LNHDA and CDR2 SQIVND (reference sequence). Trimming took 3 bases from V and 6 from J; bases not matched to a gene: 13. The CDR3 runs to 18 residues. For the CDR3, the DNA is TGTGCCAGTAGTATTTTCCCGACGACTAGCGGGGCCCCCAATGAGCAGTTCTTC. Translation: CASSIFPTTSGAPNEQFF. The whole variable domain, remainder taken from reference TRBV19 and TRBJ2-1, is DGGITQSPKYLFRKEGQNVTLSCEQNLNHDAMYWYRQDPGQGLRLIYYSQIVNDFQKGDIAEGYSVSREKKESFPLTVTSAQKNPTAFYLCASSIFPTTSGAPNEQFFGPGTRLTVL.

The chain combines TRBV2 with TRBJ2-7; weak D call: TRBD2 (6 bases). This CDR3 spans 12 amino acids. Trimming cost V 7 bases and J 2 bases, with 9 bases left between them. Germline V gene lookup returns CDR1 SNHLY and CDR2 FYNNEI. The CDR3 DNA reads as TGTGCCAGCACAGGACTACCCTACGAGCAGTACTTC. Protein sequence: CASTGLPYEQYF.

This clone was observed once. The CDR3 is CASSQPGGKNTEAFF. Here the CDR3 DNA reads TGCGCCAGCAGCCAGCCCGGCGGGAAGAACACTGAAGCTTTCTTT. V and J are TRBV4-1 and TRBJ1-1; D not resolved. V gave up 3 bases and J gave up 1 base, with 12 bases separating them. The CDR3 is made up of 15 amino acids. CDR1 is MGHRA, CDR2 YSYEKL, per germline.